This passage covers 10 T cell receptor beta chains from one sample sequenced in a study of blood T cell repertoires in COVID-19. The assay was immunoSEQ multiplex PCR, and TCRdb's table has in-frame clones only and misses some. The sample consists of around 110,000 clones, 88% of them appearing once. Source material: peripheral blood. The receptors shown here come from a man over 45 with active or convalescent COVID-19.

The chain carries TRBV5-1 and TRBJ1-2; 8 nucleotides agree with TRBD1. The CDR3 has 14 residues. V lost 2 bases, J lost 5 bases, and 5 bases stayed unmatched. From germline, CDR1 is SGHRS and CDR2 YFSETQ. The CDR3 DNA is TGCGCCAGCAGCTTACAGGGGGATGTTTATGGCTACACCTTC. Residues: CASSLQGDVYGYTF.

The CDR3 loop reads CASSIASTGLTEAFF. In nucleotides, the CDR3 is TGTGCCAGTAGTATAGCCTCAACAGGGCTCACTGAAGCTTTCTTT. V and J are TRBV19 and TRBJ1-1, with a weak D call TRBD1 (6 bases). CDR1 is LNHDA, CDR2 SQIVND, per germline (reference sequence). V shed 1 base and J shed 4 bases, with 13 bases lying between them. This CDR3 region has 15 residues.

This sequence joins TRBV4-2 and TRBJ1-1, with TRBD1 as a possible D gene (6 bases). Germline V gives CDR1 LGHNA, CDR2 YNFKEQ. V lost 4 bases and J lost 1, with 10 bases in between. The CDR3 contains 14 residues. This CDR3 reads CASSRGQKNTEAFF. The CDR3 DNA reads as TGTGCCAGCAGCCGAGGACAGAAGAACACTGAAGCTTTCTTT.

The chain employs TRBV6-5 and TRBJ2-5; D is possibly TRBD1 (5 bases). V dropped 2 bases and J dropped 4 bases, with 11 bases sitting between them. The CDR3 totals 14 residues. CDR1 is MNHEY and CDR2 is SVGAGI in the germline V gene. Here the CDR3 DNA reads TGTGCCAGCAGTTACCAGGGCAGGGCAGAGACCCAGTACTTC. Its translation: CASSYQGRAETQYF.

This clone has more than one count but fewer than ten. The rearrangement links TRBV29-1 to TRBJ1-1; 7 bases line up with TRBD1. This CDR3 has 13 amino acids. The germline V gene has CDR1 SQVTM and CDR2 ANQGSEA. V shed 3 bases and J 8 bases; nucleotides not matched to a gene: 9. CDR3 sequence: CSVDRGQGGEAFF. The CDR3 coding sequence is TGCAGCGTTGATAGGGGCCAGGGGGGCGAAGCTTTCTTT.

The J gene is TRBJ1-4, the V gene TRBV2; 8 nucleotides align to TRBD1. Unmatched junction bases numbered 6, after V lost 4 bases and J lost 8 bases. This CDR3 has 14 amino acids. The V gene's germline CDR1 is SNHLY and CDR2 FYNNEI. CDR3 sequence: CASSVPDRDEKLFF. CDR3 bases: TGTGCCAGCAGTGTCCCGGACAGGGACGAAAAACTGTTTTTT.

The J gene is TRBJ2-1, the V gene TRBV29-1, with 9 bases aligning to TRBD2. The CDR3 spans 14 residues. The germline CDR1 and CDR2 sequences are SQVTM and ANQGSEA. The ends lost 2 bases at V and 4 bases at J; junction bases unmatched: 3. CDR3 sequence (DNA): TGCAGCGTTGAAACTGCGGGAGGGTACAATGAGCAGTTCTTC. Its protein product is CSVETAGGYNEQFF.

The chain links TRBV29-1 to TRBJ1-2, with D uncertain. V lost 0 bases, J lost 8 bases, and 10 bases lay in between. The CDR3 length is 12 residues. The V gene's germline CDR1 is SQVTM and CDR2 ANQGSEA. The CDR3: CSVEESVAGYTF. The CDR3 DNA sequence: TGCAGCGTTGAAGAAAGTGTCGCGGGCTACACCTTC.

J is TRBJ2-7 and V is TRBV4-1; possibly TRBD2 for D (6 bases). This CDR3 is built from 13 residues. V gave up 8 bases and J gave up 4 bases, with 15 bases separating them. In germline, CDR1 is MGHRA, CDR2 YSYEKL. In nucleotides, the CDR3 is TGCGCCAGCTCTGAGGAGGGCCTATACGAGCAGTACTTC. Its translation: CASSEEGLYEQYF.

V is TRBV4-1 and J is TRBJ2-4; D is unresolved. This CDR3 contains 16 residues. V lost 1 base and J lost 0, with 10 bases in between. Germline CDR1 is MGHRA and CDR2 is YSYEKL. Written as DNA, the CDR3 is TGCGCCAGCAGCCAAGGCCTTCGACTAGCCAAAAACATTCAGTACTTC. This sequence encodes CASSQGLRLAKNIQYF.